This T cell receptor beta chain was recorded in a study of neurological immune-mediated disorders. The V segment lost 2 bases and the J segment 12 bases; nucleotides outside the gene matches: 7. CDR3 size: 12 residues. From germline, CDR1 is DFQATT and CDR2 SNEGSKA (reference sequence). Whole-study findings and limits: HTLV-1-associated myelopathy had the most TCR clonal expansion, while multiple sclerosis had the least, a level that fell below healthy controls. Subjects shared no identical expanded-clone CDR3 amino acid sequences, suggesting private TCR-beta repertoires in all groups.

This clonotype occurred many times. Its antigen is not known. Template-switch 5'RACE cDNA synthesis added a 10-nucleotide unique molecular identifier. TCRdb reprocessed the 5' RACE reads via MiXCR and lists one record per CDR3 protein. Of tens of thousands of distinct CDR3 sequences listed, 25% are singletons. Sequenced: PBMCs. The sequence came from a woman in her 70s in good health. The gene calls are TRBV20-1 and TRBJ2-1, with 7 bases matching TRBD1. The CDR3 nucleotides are TGCAGTGCTAGAATTGGCTGGGACAGGCAGTTCTTC. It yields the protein CSARIGWDRQFF.